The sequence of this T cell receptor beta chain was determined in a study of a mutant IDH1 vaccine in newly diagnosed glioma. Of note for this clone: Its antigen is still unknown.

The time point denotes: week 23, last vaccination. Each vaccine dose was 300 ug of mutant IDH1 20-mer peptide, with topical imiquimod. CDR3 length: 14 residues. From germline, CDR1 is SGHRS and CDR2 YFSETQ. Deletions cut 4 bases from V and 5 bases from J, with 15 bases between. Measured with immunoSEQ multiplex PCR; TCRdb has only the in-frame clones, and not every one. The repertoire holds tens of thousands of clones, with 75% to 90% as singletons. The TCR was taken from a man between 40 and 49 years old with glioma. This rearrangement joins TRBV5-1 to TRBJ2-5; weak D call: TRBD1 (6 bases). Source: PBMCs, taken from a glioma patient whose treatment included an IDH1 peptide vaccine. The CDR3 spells CASSEIRGVETQYF. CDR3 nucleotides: TGCGCCAGCAGCGAAATCAGGGGAGTCGAGACCCAGTACTTC. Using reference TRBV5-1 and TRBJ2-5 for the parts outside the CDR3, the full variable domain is KAGVTQTPRYLIKTRGQQVTLSCSPISGHRSVSWYQQTPGQGLQFLFEYFSETQRNKGNFPGRFSGRQFSNSRSEMNVSTLELGDSALYLCASSEIRGVETQYFGPGTRLLVL.